Below, 3 T cell receptor beta chains from the same sample are listed, as sequenced in a study of blood T cells in healthy people across ages. The use of a sample-barcoded 5' primer and a J-beta primer mix characterized a second PCR of roughly 6 to 11 cycles. In TCRdb, the 5' RACE reads were re-called with MiXCR into one record per CDR3 protein. The sample contains almost 550,000 distinct CDR3 sequences, about 25% of which appear only once. This sample was also put to use in a study of T cells of mothers and their children.

The sample consisted of blood. These receptors were collected from a boy under 18 in good health.

This clonotype was seen only a few times. V usage is TRBV29-1 and J usage is TRBJ2-5, with TRBD2 identical over 11 bases. The DNA matches TRBJ2-1 better at its end, which makes the J call doubtful. Germline loops: CDR1 SQVTM, CDR2 ANQGSEA. The CDR3 is 14 amino acids. This CDR3 reads CSAPGLADYNEQFF. The CDR3 nucleotides read TGCAGCGCCCCGGGACTAGCGGACTACAATGAGCAGTTCTTC.

This clonotype was recorded a few times. This chain links TRBV4-3 with TRBJ2-5; D is ambiguous. The J call is uncertain, as TRBJ2-7 better fits the DNA end. The CDR3 runs to 13 residues. The germline V gene has CDR1 LGHNA and CDR2 YSLEER. The chain's CDR3 is CASSQDVLYEQYF. In DNA form, the CDR3 reads TGCGCCAGCAGCCAAGATGTCCTATACGAGCAGTACTTC.

The chain is built from TRBV29-1 and TRBJ2-5, with D possibly TRBD2 on 5 matching bases. The J call is doubtful: the DNA matches TRBJ2-1 better. The CDR3 sequence is 12 residues long. Germline V CDR1 and CDR2: SQVTM, ANQGSEA. The CDR3 sequence is CSVERGYNEQFF. The CDR3 DNA reads as TGCAGCGTTGAACGGGGATACAATGAGCAGTTCTTC.